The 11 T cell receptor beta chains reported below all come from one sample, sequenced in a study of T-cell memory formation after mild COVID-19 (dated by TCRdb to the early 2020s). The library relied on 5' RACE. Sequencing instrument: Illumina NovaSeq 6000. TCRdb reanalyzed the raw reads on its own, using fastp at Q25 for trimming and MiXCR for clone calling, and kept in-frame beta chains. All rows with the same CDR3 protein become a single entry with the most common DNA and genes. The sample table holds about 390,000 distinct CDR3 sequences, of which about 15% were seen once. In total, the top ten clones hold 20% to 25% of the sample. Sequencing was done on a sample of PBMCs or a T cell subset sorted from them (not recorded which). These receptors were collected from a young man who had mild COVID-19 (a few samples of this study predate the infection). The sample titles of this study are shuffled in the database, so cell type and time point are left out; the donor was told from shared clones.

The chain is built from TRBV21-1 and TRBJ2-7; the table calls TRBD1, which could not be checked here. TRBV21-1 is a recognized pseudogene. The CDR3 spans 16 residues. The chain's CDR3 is CASSKRGGSLNLEQYV. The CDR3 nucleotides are TGTGCCAGCAGCAAACGGGGCGGGTCGCTGAATCTTGAGCAGTACGTC.

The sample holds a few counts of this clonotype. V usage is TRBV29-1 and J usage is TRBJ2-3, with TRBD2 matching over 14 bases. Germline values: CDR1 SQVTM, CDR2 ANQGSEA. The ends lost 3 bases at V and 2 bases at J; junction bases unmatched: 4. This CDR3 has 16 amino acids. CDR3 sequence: CSVDGLAGGPTDTQYF. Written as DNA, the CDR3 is TGCAGCGTTGACGGACTAGCGGGGGGCCCCACAGATACGCAGTATTTT.

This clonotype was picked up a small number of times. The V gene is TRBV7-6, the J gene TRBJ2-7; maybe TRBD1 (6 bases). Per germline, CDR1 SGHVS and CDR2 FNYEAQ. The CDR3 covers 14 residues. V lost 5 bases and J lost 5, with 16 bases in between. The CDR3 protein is CASSAEWGLNEQYF. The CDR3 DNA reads TGTGCCAGCAGCGCAGAATGGGGGCTCAACGAGCAGTACTTC.

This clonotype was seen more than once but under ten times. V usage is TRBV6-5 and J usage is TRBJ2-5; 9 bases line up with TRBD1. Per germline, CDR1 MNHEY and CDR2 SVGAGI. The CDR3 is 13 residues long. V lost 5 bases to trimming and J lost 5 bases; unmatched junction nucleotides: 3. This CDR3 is CASSTGGLETQYF. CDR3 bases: TGTGCCAGCAGTACAGGGGGCCTGGAGACCCAGTACTTC.

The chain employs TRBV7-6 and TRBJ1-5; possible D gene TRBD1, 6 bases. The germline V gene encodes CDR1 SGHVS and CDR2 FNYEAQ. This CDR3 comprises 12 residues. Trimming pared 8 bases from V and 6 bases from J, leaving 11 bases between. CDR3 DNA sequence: TGTGCCAGCCCATCGGGGGCTCAGCCCCAGCATTTT. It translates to CASPSGAQPQHF.

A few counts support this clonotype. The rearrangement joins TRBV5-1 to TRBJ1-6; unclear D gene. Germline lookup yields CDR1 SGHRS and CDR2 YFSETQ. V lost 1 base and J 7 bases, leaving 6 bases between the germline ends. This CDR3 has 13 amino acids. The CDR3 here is CASSLIGNSPLHF. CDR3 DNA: TGCGCCAGCAGCTTGATCGGGAATTCACCCCTCCACTTT.

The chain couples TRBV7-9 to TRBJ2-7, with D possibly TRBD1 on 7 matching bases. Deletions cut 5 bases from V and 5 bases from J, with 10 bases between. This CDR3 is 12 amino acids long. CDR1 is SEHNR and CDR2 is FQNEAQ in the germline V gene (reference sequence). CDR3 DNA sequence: TGTGCCAGCAGCGCAGGGGGGCACGAGCAGTACGTC. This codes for CASSAGGHEQYV.

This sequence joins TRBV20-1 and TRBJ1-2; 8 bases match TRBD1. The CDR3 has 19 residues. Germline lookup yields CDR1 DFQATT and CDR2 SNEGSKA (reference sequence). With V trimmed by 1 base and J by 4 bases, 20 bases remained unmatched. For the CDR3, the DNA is TGCAGTGCTAGAGGGGAACGGACAGGGAGAATGGTATTTCTCTATGGCTACACCTTC. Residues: CSARGERTGRMVFLYGYTF.

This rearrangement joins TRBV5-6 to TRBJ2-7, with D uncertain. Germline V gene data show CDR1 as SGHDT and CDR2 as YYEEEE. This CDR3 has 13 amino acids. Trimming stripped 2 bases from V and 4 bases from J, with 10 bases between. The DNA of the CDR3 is TGTGCCAGCAGCTTTGGGGATTCTTACGAGCAGTACGTC. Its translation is CASSFGDSYEQYV.

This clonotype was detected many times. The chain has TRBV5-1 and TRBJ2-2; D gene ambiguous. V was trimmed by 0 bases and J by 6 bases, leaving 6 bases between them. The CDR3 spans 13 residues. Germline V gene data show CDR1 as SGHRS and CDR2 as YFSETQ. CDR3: CASSLGVSGELFF. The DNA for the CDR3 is TGCGCCAGCAGCTTGGGAGTCTCCGGGGAGCTGTTTTTT.

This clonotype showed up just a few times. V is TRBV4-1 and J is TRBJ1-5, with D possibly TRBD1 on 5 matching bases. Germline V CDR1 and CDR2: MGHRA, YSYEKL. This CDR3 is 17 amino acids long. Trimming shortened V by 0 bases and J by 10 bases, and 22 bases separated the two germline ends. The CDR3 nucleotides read TGCGCCAGCAGCCAAGATTCGCCCGGGGGAAACCTCACTCCCCAGCATTTT. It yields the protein CASSQDSPGGNLTPQHF.